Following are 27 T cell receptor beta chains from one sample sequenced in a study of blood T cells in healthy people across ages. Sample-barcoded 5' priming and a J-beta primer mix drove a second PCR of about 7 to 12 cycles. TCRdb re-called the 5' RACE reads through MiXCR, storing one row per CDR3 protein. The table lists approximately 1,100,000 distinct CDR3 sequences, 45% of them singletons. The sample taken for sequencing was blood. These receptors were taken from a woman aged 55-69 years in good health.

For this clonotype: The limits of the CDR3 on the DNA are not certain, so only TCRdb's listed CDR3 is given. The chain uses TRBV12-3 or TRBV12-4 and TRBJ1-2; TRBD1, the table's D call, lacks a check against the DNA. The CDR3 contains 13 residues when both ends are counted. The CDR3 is CASSWGTGNGHTF.

CDR3 coding DNA: TGTGCCAGCAGCCGACGGACAAGTACTAATGAAAAACTGTTTTTT. It is translated as CASSRRTSTNEKLFF. The chain joins TRBV7-9 to TRBJ1-4, with D perhaps TRBD1 (5 bases). The germline V gene has CDR1 SEHNR and CDR2 FQNEAQ (reference sequence). V lost 5 bases, J lost 2 bases, and 12 bases lay in between. The CDR3 is 15 residues long. The variable domain in full, completed from reference TRBV7-9 and TRBJ1-4, reads DTGVSQNPRHKITKRGQNVTFRCDPISEHNRLYWYRQTLGQGPEFLTYFQNEAQLEKSRLLSDRFSAERPKGSFSTLEIQRTEQGDSAMYLCASSRRTSTNEKLFFGSGTQLSVL.

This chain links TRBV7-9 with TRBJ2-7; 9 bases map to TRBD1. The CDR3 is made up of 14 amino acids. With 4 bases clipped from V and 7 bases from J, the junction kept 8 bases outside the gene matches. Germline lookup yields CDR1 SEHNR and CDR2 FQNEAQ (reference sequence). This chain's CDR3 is CASSWVQGAGEQYF. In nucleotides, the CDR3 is TGTGCCAGCAGCTGGGTACAGGGGGCAGGGGAGCAGTACTTC.

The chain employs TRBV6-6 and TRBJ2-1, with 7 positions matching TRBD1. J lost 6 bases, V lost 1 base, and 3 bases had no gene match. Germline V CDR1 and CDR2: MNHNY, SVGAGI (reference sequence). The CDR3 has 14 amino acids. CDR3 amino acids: CASSYWTGPNEQFF. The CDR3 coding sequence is TGTGCCAGCAGTTACTGGACAGGTCCCAATGAGCAGTTCTTC.

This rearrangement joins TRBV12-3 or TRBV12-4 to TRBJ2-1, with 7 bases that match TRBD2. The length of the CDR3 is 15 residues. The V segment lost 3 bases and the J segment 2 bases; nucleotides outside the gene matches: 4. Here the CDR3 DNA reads TGTGCCAGCAGTTTCCTAGCGGCCCCCTACAATGAGCAGTTCTTC. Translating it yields CASSFLAAPYNEQFF.

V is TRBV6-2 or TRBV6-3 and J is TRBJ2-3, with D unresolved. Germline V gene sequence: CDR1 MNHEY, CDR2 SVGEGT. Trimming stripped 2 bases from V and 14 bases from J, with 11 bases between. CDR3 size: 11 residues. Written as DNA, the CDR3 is TGTGCCAGCAGTTACGGGTCTTTTGGGTATTTT. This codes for CASSYGSFGYF.

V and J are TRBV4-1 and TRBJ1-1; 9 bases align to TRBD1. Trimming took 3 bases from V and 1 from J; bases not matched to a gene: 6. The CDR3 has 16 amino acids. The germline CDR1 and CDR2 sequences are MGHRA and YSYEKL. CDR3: CASSHHGQGTNTEAFF. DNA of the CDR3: TGCGCCAGCAGCCACCACGGACAGGGGACGAACACTGAAGCTTTCTTT.

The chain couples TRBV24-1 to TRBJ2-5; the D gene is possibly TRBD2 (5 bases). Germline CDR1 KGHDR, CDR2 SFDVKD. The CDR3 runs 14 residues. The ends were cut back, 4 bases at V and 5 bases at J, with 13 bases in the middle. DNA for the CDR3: TGTGCCACCAGTGAGGCCGGAGGAGAGGAGACCCAGTACTTC. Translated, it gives CATSEAGGEETQYF.

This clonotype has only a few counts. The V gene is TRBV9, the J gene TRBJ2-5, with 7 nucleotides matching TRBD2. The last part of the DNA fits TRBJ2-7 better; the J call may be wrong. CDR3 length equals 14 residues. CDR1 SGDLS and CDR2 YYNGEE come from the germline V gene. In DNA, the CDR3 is TGTGCCAGCAGCGCCGGGACTAACCCCTACGAGCAGTACTTC. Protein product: CASSAGTNPYEQYF.

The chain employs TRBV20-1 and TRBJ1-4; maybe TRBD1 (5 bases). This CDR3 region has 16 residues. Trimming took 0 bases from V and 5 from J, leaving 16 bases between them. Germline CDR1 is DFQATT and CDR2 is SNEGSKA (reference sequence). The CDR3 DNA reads TGCAGTGCTAGAGATTCTGTTGGGGGTCCCAATGAAAAACTGTTTTTT. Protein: CSARDSVGGPNEKLFF.

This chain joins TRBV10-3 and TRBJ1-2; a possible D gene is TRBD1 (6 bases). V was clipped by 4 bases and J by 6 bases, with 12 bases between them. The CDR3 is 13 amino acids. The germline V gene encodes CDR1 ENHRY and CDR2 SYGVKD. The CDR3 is CAISVVGGHGYTF. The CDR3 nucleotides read TGTGCCATCAGTGTAGTCGGGGGCCATGGCTACACCTTC.

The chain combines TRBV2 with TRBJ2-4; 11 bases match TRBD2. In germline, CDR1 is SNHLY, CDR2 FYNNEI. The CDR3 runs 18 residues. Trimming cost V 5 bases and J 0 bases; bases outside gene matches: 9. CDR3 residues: CASSFTSGRALAKNIQYF. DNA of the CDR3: TGTGCCAGCAGTTTTACTAGCGGGAGAGCTCTAGCCAAAAACATTCAGTACTTC.

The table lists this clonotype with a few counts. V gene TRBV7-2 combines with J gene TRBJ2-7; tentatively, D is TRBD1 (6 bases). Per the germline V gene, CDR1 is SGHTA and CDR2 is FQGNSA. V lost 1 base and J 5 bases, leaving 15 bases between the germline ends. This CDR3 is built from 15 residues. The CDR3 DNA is TGTGCCAGCAGCTTAGTTGGGGGCGCCGTGGACGAGCAGTACTTC. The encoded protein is CASSLVGGAVDEQYF.

CDR3 coding DNA: TGTGCCAGCAGTTCACCGCCCCGGGGACTAGCGGGAGATACGCAGTATTTT. Amino acid sequence: CASSSPPRGLAGDTQYF. This sequence joins TRBV27 and TRBJ2-3; 12 bases agree with TRBD2. The germline gives CDR1 MNHEY, CDR2 SMNVEV (reference sequence). V was clipped by 4 bases and J by 5 bases; unmatched bases: 10. The CDR3 has 17 residues.

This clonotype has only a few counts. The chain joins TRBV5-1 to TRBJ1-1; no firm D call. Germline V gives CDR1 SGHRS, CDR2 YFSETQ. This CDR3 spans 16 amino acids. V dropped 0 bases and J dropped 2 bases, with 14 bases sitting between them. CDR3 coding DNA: TGCGCCAGCAGCTTGGCCCGCGCAGGAGGTAACACTGAAGCTTTCTTT. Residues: CASSLARAGGNTEAFF.

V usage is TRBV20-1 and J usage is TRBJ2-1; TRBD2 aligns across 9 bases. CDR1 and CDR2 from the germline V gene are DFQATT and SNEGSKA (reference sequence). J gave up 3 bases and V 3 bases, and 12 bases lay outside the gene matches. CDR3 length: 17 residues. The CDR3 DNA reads TGCAGTGCTAGCCTGTTAGCGGGAGTTTCGGGCTACAATGAGCAGTTCTTC. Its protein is CSASLLAGVSGYNEQFF.

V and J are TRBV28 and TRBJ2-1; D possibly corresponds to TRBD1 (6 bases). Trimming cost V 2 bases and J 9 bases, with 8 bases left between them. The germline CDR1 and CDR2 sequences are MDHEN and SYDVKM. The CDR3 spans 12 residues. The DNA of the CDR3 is TGTGCCAGCAGTTTACGGACAGCTGAGCAGTTCTTC. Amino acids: CASSLRTAEQFF.

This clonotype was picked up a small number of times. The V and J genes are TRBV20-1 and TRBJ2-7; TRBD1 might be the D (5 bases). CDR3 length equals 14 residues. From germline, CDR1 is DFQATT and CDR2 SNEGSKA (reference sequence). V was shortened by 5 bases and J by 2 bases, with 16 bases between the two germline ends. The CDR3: CSAPTYRRAYEQYF. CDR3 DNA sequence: TGCAGTGCTCCCACCTACAGGAGAGCCTACGAGCAGTACTTC.

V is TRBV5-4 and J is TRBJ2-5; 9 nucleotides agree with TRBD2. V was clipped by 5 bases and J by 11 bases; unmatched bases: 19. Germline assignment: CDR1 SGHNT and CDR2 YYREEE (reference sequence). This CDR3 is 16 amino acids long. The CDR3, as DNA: TGTGCCAGCAGTCCTGGGGCTAGCGGGATATCGGGTGAGCAGTACTTC. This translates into CASSPGASGISGEQYF.

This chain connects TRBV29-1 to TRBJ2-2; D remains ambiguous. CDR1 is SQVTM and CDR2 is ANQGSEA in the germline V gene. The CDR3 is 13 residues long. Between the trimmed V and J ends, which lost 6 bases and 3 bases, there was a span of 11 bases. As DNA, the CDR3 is TGCAGCGTGTCCCAGGTGCACACCGGGGAGCTGTTTTTT. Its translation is CSVSQVHTGELFF.

The chain's CDR3 is CASSPAEYEQYF. The CDR3 DNA follows: TGTGCCAGCAGTCCGGCGGAATACGAGCAGTACTTC. The J gene is TRBJ2-7, the V gene TRBV12-3 or TRBV12-4; no definite D call. The CDR3 loop spans 12 amino acids. Trimming shortened V by 5 bases and J by 4 bases, and 9 bases separated the two germline ends.

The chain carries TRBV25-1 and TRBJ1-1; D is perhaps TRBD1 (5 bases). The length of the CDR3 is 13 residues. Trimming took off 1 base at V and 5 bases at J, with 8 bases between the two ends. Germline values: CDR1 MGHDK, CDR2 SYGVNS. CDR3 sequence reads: CASSEFRGTEAFF. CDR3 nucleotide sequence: TGTGCCAGCAGTGAATTTAGGGGAACTGAAGCTTTCTTT.

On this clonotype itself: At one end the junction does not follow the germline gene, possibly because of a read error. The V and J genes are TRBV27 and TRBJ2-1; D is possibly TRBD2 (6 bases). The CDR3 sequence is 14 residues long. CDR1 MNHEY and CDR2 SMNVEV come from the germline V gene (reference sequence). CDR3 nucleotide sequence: TGTGCCAGCAATTTAAGGGGTCGGGAGTCGGAGCAGTTCTTC. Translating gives CASNLRGRESEQFF.

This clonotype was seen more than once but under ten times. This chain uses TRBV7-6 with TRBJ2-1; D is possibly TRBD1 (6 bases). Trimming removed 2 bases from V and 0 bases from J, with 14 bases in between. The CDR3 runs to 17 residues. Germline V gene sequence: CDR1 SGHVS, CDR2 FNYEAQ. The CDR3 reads CASSLFPGVYSYNEQFF. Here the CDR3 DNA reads TGTGCCAGCAGCTTATTCCCAGGGGTGTACTCCTACAATGAGCAGTTCTTC. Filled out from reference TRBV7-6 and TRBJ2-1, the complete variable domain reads GAGVSQSPRYKVTKRGQDVALRCDPISGHVSLYWYRQALGQGPEFLTYFNYEAQQDKSGLPNDRFSAERPEGSISTLTIQRTEQRDSAMYRCASSLFPGVYSYNEQFFGPGTRLTVL.

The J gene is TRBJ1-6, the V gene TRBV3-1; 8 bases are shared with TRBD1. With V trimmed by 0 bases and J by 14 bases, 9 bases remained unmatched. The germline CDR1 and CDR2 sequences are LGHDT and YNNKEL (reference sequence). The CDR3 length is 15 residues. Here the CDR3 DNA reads TGTGCCAGCAGCCAAGATCGGACAGGGACTCGCGCCCTCCACTTT. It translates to CASSQDRTGTRALHF.

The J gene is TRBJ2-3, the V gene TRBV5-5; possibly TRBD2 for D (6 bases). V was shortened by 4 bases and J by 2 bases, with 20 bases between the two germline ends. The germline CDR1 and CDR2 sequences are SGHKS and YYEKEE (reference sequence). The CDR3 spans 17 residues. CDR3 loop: CASSTNPGLLLTDTQYF. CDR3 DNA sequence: TGTGCCAGCAGCACAAACCCCGGACTATTACTCACAGATACGCAGTATTTT. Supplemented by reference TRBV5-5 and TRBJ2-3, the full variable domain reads DAGVTQSPTHLIKTRGQQVTLRCSPISGHKSVSWYQQVLGQGPQFIFQYYEKEERGRGNFPDRFSARQFPNYSSELNVNALLLGDSALYLCASSTNPGLLLTDTQYFGPGTRLTVL.

The CDR3 sequence is CASSLGGQGLFGGYTF. CDR3 sequence (DNA): TGTGCCAGCAGTTTAGGAGGTCAGGGTCTATTCGGGGGCTACACCTTC. This chain joins TRBV12-3 or TRBV12-4 and TRBJ1-2, with D possibly TRBD1 on 5 matching bases. V lost 1 base to trimming and J lost 8 bases, with 20 bases between them. CDR3 size: 16 residues.